These T cell receptor beta chains were read from a single sample in a study of blood T cell repertoires in COVID-19. Sequencing was performed with immunoSEQ multiplex PCR; in TCRdb, only in-frame clones are kept and a portion is missing. The sample has approximately 230,000 clones, approximately 83% seen once; the top ten hold 8.9%. The specimen sequenced was peripheral blood. These receptors all stem from an elderly man with acute or convalescent COVID-19. The CDR3 runs from the conserved cysteine through the conserved F or W. A D gene is named only where the DNA matches it firmly. Size tells how often a clone was seen (once, few, many) or the class of an expanded clone, and some rows leave it out.

NA,TRBJ1-1,TRBV5-5,NA,15,CASSLGSRVGTEAFF,TGTGCCAGCAGCTTAGGTTCCAGGGTTGGGACTGAAGCTTTCTTT
TRBD2,TRBJ2-7,TRBV27,NA,18,CASSFRLGLAGVPYEQYF,TGTGCCAGCAGTTTCCGACTTGGACTAGCGGGGGTCCCCTACGAGCAGTACTTC
NA,TRBJ1-1,TRBV21-1,NA,15,CASILLSKLNTEAFF,TGTGCCAGCATCCTACTGAGCAAATTGAACACTGAAGCTTTCTTT
NA,TRBJ2-1,TRBV24-1,NA,16,CATSEYRDTSYNEQFF,TGTGCCACCAGTGAGTACCGGGACACCTCCTACAATGAGCAGTTCTTC
NA,TRBJ2-2,TRBV20-1,once,16,CSASSWREFSTGELFF,TGCAGTGCTAGTTCATGGCGGGAATTCTCCACCGGGGAGCTGTTTTTT
TRBD1,TRBJ2-7,TRBV5-4,NA,16,CASSSRQGSLSYEQYF,TGTGCCAGCAGCAGCCGACAGGGGTCCCTCTCCTACGAGCAGTACTTC
NA,TRBJ1-5,TRBV6-5,few,14,CASRRSYSNQPQHF,TGTGCCAGCAGGAGGTCCTATAGCAATCAGCCCCAGCATTTT
NA,TRBJ1-3,TRBV6-6,once,15,CASSADGGSGNTIYF,TGTGCCAGCAGCGCGGACGGAGGCTCTGGAAACACCATATATTTT
TRBD2,TRBJ2-1,TRBV9,NA,15,CASSGRTSQSAEQFF,TGTGCCAGCAGCGGCAGGACTAGCCAATCCGCTGAGCAGTTCTTC
TRBD1,TRBJ2-4,TRBV6-5,NA,15,CASSFVRQGSYIQYF,TGTGCCAGCAGTTTTGTGAGACAGGGGAGTTACATTCAGTACTTC
NA,TRBJ2-3,TRBV7-2,once,12,CASSPRGDTQYF,TGTGCCAGCAGCCCGAGGGGGGATACGCAGTATTTT
NA,TRBJ1-3,TRBV4-2,NA,19,CASSQVGSGYRASGNTIYF,TGTGCCAGCAGCCAAGTTGGTTCAGGGTACAGGGCGTCTGGAAACACCATATATTTT
NA,TRBJ2-3,TRBV28,NA,14,CASSFGGARDTQYF,TGTGCCAGCAGTTTTGGGGGGGCAAGAGATACGCAGTATTTT
TRBD1,TRBJ1-2,TRBV19,NA,15,CASSIRGQGNYGYTF,TGTGCCAGTAGTATCAGGGGACAGGGGAACTATGGCTACACCTTC
NA,TRBJ2-1,TRBV3-1/TRBV3-2,few,12,CASSHGRHEQFF,TGTGCCAGCAGCCATGGGAGGCATGAGCAGTTCTTC
NA,TRBJ1-1,TRBV6-6,NA,15,CASSYRQGRLTEAFF,TGTGCCAGCAGTTACAGGCAGGGAAGATTGACTGAAGCTTTCTTT
NA,TRBJ1-4,TRBV2,NA,13,CASMRSTLEKLFF,TGTGCCAGCATGCGGAGTACTCTCGAAAAACTGTTTTTT
TRBD1,TRBJ1-2,TRBV27,few,16,CASSPRPFTGVDGYTF,TGTGCCAGCAGTCCTCGGCCATTTACAGGGGTCGATGGCTACACCTTC
TRBD2,TRBJ2-7,TRBV14,once,16,CASSPRGSGSSYEQYF,TGTGCCAGCAGCCCCCGGGGTAGCGGGAGCTCCTACGAGCAGTACTTC
TRBD1,TRBJ1-1,TRBV19,NA,16,CASSSPTGRGNTEAFF,TGTGCCAGTAGTAGCCCGACAGGGCGGGGGAACACTGAAGCTTTCTTT
NA,TRBJ2-3,TRBV25-1,NA,17,CASSENFAGTRADTQYF,TGTGCCAGCAGTGAAAATTTTGCAGGGACAAGGGCAGATACGCAGTATTTT
NA,TRBJ2-5,TRBV12-3/TRBV12-4,few,13,CASSLHTRETQYF,TGTGCCAGCAGTTTGCATACAAGAGAGACCCAGTACTTC
TRBD1,TRBJ2-1,TRBV23-1,NA,18,CASNTSGTAKPPYNEQFF,TGCGCCAGCAACACGTCCGGGACAGCCAAGCCTCCCTACAATGAGCAGTTCTTC
NA,TRBJ1-5,TRBV19,NA,15,CASSIARGRNQPQHF,TGTGCCAGTAGTATTGCCAGGGGACGCAATCAGCCCCAGCATTTT
NA,TRBJ2-3,TRBV6-5,NA,14,CASRNRVFVDTQYF,TGTGCCAGCAGGAACAGGGTTTTCGTAGATACGCAGTATTTT
NA,TRBJ2-2,TRBV11-2,NA,14,CASSQPRYTGELFF,TGTGCCAGCAGTCAGCCTAGGTACACCGGGGAGCTGTTTTTT
TRBD1,TRBJ1-1,TRBV28,few,15,CASSPGQLSNTEAFF,TGTGCCAGCAGTCCGGGACAGCTCTCGAACACTGAAGCTTTCTTT
NA,TRBJ2-3,TRBV5-1,NA,15,CASSVSALSTDTQYF,TGCGCCAGCAGCGTTAGCGCGCTCTCCACAGATACGCAGTATTTT
NA,TRBJ2-7,TRBV5-1,NA,15,CASKEGTPSSYEQYF,TGCGCCAGCAAGGAGGGGACTCCGAGCTCCTACGAGCAGTACTTC
NA,TRBJ2-3,TRBV6-1,NA,15,CASSEPRRAKDTQYF,TGTGCCAGCAGTGAACCTAGGAGGGCCAAAGATACGCAGTATTTT
NA,TRBJ1-4,TRBV5-1,NA,15,CASRSGRLLGEKLFF,TGCGCCAGCCGGTCGGGCAGACTACTTGGGGAAAAACTGTTTTTT
NA,TRBJ1-4,TRBV25-1,NA,15,CASTSTGRGNEKLFF,TGTGCCAGCACCTCCACAGGGAGGGGAAATGAAAAACTGTTTTTT
TRBD1,TRBJ1-6,TRBV5-5,once,16,CASSSQTGMYNSPLHF,TGTGCCAGCAGCTCCCAGACAGGGATGTATAATTCACCCCTCCACTTT
NA,TRBJ1-4,TRBV3-1/TRBV3-2,NA,15,CASSQGGGAGEKLFF,TGTGCCAGCAGCCAAGGGGGGGGCGCGGGTGAAAAACTGTTTTTT
TRBD1,TRBJ1-1,TRBV2,few,16,CASRAFTGTANTEAFF,TGTGCCAGCAGAGCCTTTACCGGGACAGCGAACACTGAAGCTTTCTTT
TRBD1,TRBJ2-7,TRBV20-1,NA,14,CSASGGDRGYEQYF,TGCAGTGCTAGTGGGGGGGACAGGGGCTACGAGCAGTACTTC